Only a few counts were recorded for the clone carrying this TCR beta chain. Antigen: not known. Primers included in the PCR were 60 Vbeta and 13 Jbeta primers. Generated by immunoSEQ multiplex PCR, the TCRdb table keeps only in-frame clones and is missing some. The sample holds about 91,000 clones; approximately 86% are singletons and the top ten take roughly 9.2%. This sample was included in a study of cytomegalovirus exposure and HLA in healthy donors. Study information: A prior analysis found 117 million unique TCR beta sequences from around 200 million T cells.

General study points: Listed as cytomegalovirus-associated were 150 or so TCR beta chains. Some V segments, including TRBV6-2 and TRBV6-3, were excluded as indistinguishable.

The CDR3 loop spans 17 amino acids. The ends lost 1 base at V and 4 bases at J; junction bases unmatched: 10. The germline CDR1 and CDR2 sequences are SGHNT and YENEEA. This chain connects TRBV11-3 to TRBJ2-5; 9 bases are shared with TRBD2. Source material: PBMCs. This clonotype was sampled from a man in his thirties or forties in good health and CMV-seropositive. CDR3 bases: TGTGCCAGCAGCTTAGTATCGCCAGCGGGAGGCCCAGAGACCCAGTACTTC. Its protein is CASSLVSPAGGPETQYF.